One TCR beta chain is described in this entry. Its cognate antigen is unknown. Use of 60 Vbeta and 13 Jbeta primers characterized the PCR. TCRdb keeps only in-frame clones here, not all; method: immunoSEQ multiplex PCR. Of about 70,000 clones in the sample, approximately 74% were seen once. This specimen comes from a study of cytomegalovirus exposure and HLA in healthy donors. The J segment lost 8 bases and the V segment lost 5 bases, leaving 7 bases of the junction unmatched. Germline lookup yields CDR1 LNHDA and CDR2 SQIVND (reference sequence). CDR3 length: 13 residues. The study's findings and limits: For cytomegalovirus status, the classifier reportedly gave diagnoses with high specificity and sensitivity. The study listed roughly 160 cytomegalovirus-associated TCR beta chains. A later analysis reportedly found that, within productive TCRs, an Asian-associated ancestry cluster had fewer N-insertions than the mean observed across the approximately 700 donors.

Specimen: PBMCs. The genes are TRBV19 and TRBJ1-2; 8 bases are shared with TRBD1. The clonotype originates from a man aged 35 to 55 in good health and CMV-seropositive. CDR3 in amino acids: CASSQTGVGGYTF. The CDR3 DNA sequence: TGTGCCAGTAGTCAGACAGGGGTTGGCGGCTACACCTTC. The full variable domain, rest sourced from reference TRBV19 and TRBJ1-2, is DGGITQSPKYLFRKEGQNVTLSCEQNLNHDAMYWYRQDPGQGLRLIYYSQIVNDFQKGDIAEGYSVSREKKESFPLTVTSAQKNPTAFYLCASSQTGVGGYTFGSGTRLTVV.